This T cell receptor beta chain derives from a study of T cell responses to AZD1222 COVID-19 vaccine. Assay used: immunoSEQ multiplex PCR; TCRdb lists only in-frame clones, some missing. The sample lists 50,000 to 70,000 clones; approximately 89% were seen once. The sample here was peripheral blood, taken 28 days after the second AZD1222 dose. The receptor was derived from an adult who received the AZD1222 COVID-19 vaccine.

The CDR3 sequence: CASSGEDTGELFF. The CDR3 DNA reads as TGTGCCAGCAGTGGAGAAGACACCGGGGAGCTGTTTTTT. V and J are TRBV2 and TRBJ2-2, with D unresolved. Germline loops: CDR1 SNHLY, CDR2 FYNNEI. This CDR3 contains 13 residues. Trimming took 4 bases from V and 3 from J, leaving 6 bases between them.